This T cell receptor (beta chain) was recorded in a study of cytomegalovirus exposure and HLA in healthy donors. The PCR was carried out with 60 Vbeta primers and 13 Jbeta primers. TCRdb's table, derived via immunoSEQ multiplex PCR, lists solely in-frame clones and lacks some. This sample yields roughly 200,000 clones, of which 81% are seen a single time; approximately 3.6% belongs to the top ten. CDR3 length: 17 amino acids. Germline V gives CDR1 MGHRA, CDR2 YSYEKL. This clone appeared a single time. A junction end diverges from the germline sequence, so it may reflect a read error. The sequenced material came from PBMCs. This clonotype was obtained from a man in his forties in good health and CMV-seropositive. The chain has TRBV4-1 and TRBJ2-2; maybe TRBD2 (5 bases). Here the CDR3 reads CASGQESSGANTGELFF. In nucleotides, the CDR3 is TGCGCCAGCGGCCAAGAATCCAGCGGAGCGAACACCGGGGAGCTGTTTTTT.